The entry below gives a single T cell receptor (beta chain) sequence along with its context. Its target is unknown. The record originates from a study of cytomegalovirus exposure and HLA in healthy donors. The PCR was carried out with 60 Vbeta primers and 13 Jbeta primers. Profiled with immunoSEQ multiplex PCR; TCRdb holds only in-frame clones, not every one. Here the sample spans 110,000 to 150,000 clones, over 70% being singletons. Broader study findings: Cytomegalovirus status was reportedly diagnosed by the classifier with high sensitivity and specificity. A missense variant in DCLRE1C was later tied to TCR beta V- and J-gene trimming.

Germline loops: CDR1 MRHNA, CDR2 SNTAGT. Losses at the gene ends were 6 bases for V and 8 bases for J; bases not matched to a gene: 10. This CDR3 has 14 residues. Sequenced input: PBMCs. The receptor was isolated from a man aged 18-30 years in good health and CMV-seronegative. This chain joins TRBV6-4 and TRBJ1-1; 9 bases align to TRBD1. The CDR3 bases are TGTGCCAGCAGAACGGGACAGGGCTACTCAGAAGCTTTCTTT. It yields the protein CASRTGQGYSEAFF.